This T cell receptor beta chain is drawn from a study of blood T cell repertoires in COVID-19. Study-level information: The study drew acute and convalescent COVID-19 samples from the United States, Italy and Spain. The analysed material was cDNA or gDNA that came from T cells, B-cell-depleted T cells, or PBMCs.

The CDR3 totals 14 residues. Germline lookup yields CDR1 SGDLS and CDR2 YYNGEE. The V gene lost 0 bases and the J gene lost 5 bases, with 11 bases spanning the gap. Original data processing: Quantification of nucleated cells was approximated via reference gene primer amplification. Profiling relied on immunoSEQ multiplex PCR, and the TCRdb table lists in-frame clones only, not all of them. V and J calls and clone size are those listed in that table; D and trimming were worked out from the DNA. The sample has some 170,000 clones; around 90% are singletons. The chain has TRBV9 and TRBJ1-2, with a weak D call TRBD1 (5 bases). The source is a woman between 50 and 59 years old with acute or convalescent COVID-19. Specimen: peripheral blood. CDR3 DNA: TGTGCCAGCAGCGTAGGGCAGGGAATTTATGGCTACACCTTC. Translation: CASSVGQGIYGYTF.